Presented here are 22 T cell receptor beta chains from one specimen sequenced in a study of cytotoxic CD8 clonotypes in ibrutinib-treated CLL. Method: immunoSEQ multiplex PCR; TCRdb's copy keeps in-frame clones and lacks some. The sample includes 130,000 or so clones, around three quarters of them seen just once. Specimen: PBMCs, collected after 12 months of ibrutinib treatment. The receptors come from a human donor with chronic lymphocytic leukemia.

V and J are TRBV5-1 and TRBJ2-3; 13 nucleotides match TRBD2. Germline lookup yields CDR1 SGHRS and CDR2 YFSETQ. The CDR3 is 17 residues long. V shed 0 bases, J shed 3 bases, and the junction held 4 bases outside the gene matches. In DNA form, the CDR3 reads TGCGCCAGCAGCTTGGCTGGGACTAGCGGGACGACAGATACGCAGTATTTT. Residues: CASSLAGTSGTTDTQYF.

V gene TRBV15 combines with J gene TRBJ2-5, with 9 bases lining up with TRBD1. With V trimmed by 0 bases and J by 2 bases, 4 bases remained unmatched. The CDR3 totals 16 residues. CDR1 LNHNV and CDR2 YYDKDF come from the germline V gene (reference sequence). CDR3 region: CATSRDLGQGQETQYF. The CDR3 bases are TGTGCCACCAGCAGAGATCTAGGACAGGGGCAAGAGACCCAGTACTTC.

V usage is TRBV7-2 and J usage is TRBJ2-1; D is unresolved. V gave up 1 base and J gave up 0 bases, with 7 bases separating them. The germline V gene encodes CDR1 SGHTA and CDR2 FQGNSA. The CDR3 loop spans 15 amino acids. The CDR3 reads CASSLDLLSYNEQFF. The CDR3 DNA follows: TGTGCCAGCAGCTTAGACCTACTCTCCTACAATGAGCAGTTCTTC.

This chain links TRBV9 with TRBJ2-7; the match to TRBD2 covers 7 bases. The junction had 12 bases not matched to a gene; V was cut back by 4 bases and J by 2 bases. Germline CDR1 SGDLS, CDR2 YYNGEE. CDR3 length: 16 residues. This chain's CDR3 is CASSPSGGRGAYEQYF. The DNA for the CDR3 is TGTGCCAGCAGCCCCAGTGGAGGGAGGGGCGCCTACGAGCAGTACTTC.

The chain recombines TRBV5-1 with TRBJ1-2; maybe TRBD1 (5 bases). This CDR3 has 12 amino acids. CDR1 is SGHRS and CDR2 is YFSETQ in the germline V gene. Trimming took off 5 bases at V and 2 bases at J, with 7 bases between the two ends. The CDR3 DNA follows: TGCGCCAGCAGTGAGGGGAACTATGGCTACACCTTC. Translated, it gives CASSEGNYGYTF.

The chain links TRBV28 to TRBJ2-7; 7 positions agree with TRBD2. J lost 6 bases, V lost 8 bases, and 10 bases had no gene match. The CDR3 covers 13 residues. The germline V gene has CDR1 MDHEN and CDR2 SYDVKM. CDR3 loop: CASVRRETGEQYF. In nucleotides, the CDR3 is TGTGCCAGCGTGCGGCGGGAGACGGGCGAGCAGTACTTC.

In this sample, this clone turned up once. The chain has TRBV28 and TRBJ2-3, with TRBD2 matching 7 bases. Germline lookup yields CDR1 MDHEN and CDR2 SYDVKM. V lost 7 bases and J lost 1; bases outside the gene matches: 8. The CDR3 runs 15 residues. CDR3 protein: CASTNGGVGTDTQYF. CDR3 nucleotide sequence: TGTGCCAGCACCAATGGGGGGGTCGGCACAGATACGCAGTATTTT.

V usage is TRBV30 and J usage is TRBJ2-1; 7 bases map to TRBD2. The germline V gene has CDR1 GTSNPN and CDR2 SVGIG (reference sequence). V gave up 3 bases and J gave up 0 bases; unmatched junction bases: 8. This CDR3 is 16 amino acids long. CDR3 in amino acids: CAWSELALSSYNEQFF. The CDR3 nucleotides are TGTGCCTGGAGCGAACTAGCGCTTAGCTCCTACAATGAGCAGTTCTTC.

The genes are TRBV28 and TRBJ2-7, with 7 bases matching TRBD1. CDR1 and CDR2 from the germline V gene are MDHEN and SYDVKM. Trimming removed 3 bases from V and 0 bases from J; junction bases left unmatched: 5. This CDR3 spans 15 amino acids. The DNA for the CDR3 is TGTGCCAGCAGTTTCCCGGGACAGAGCTCCTACGAGCAGTACTTC. It specifies CASSFPGQSSYEQYF.

This chain links TRBV5-1 with TRBJ2-6; D gene unclear. The CDR3 consists of 15 residues. Trimming removed 1 base from V and 1 base from J, with 6 bases in between. Germline CDR1 reads SGHRS; CDR2 reads YFSETQ. CDR3 in amino acids: CASSLLSSGANVLTF. DNA of the CDR3: TGCGCCAGCAGCTTGTTGTCATCTGGGGCCAACGTCCTGACTTTC.

The rearrangement uses TRBV9 and TRBJ1-5; D is possibly TRBD1 (5 bases). Germline V gives CDR1 SGDLS, CDR2 YYNGEE. Trimming shortened V by 3 bases and J by 1 base, and 5 bases separated the two germline ends. The CDR3 is made up of 13 amino acids. The CDR3 DNA reads TGTGCCAGCAGCGGGGGGAGCAATCAGCCCCAGCATTTT. It codes for CASSGGSNQPQHF.

The V gene is TRBV7-9, the J gene TRBJ2-7; no clear D gene. The V end was cut by 3 bases, the J end by 4 bases, with 10 bases between. The CDR3 spans 13 residues. Germline loops: CDR1 SEHNR, CDR2 FQNEAQ (reference sequence). This CDR3 reads CASSFAERYEQYF. The CDR3 DNA follows: TGTGCCAGCAGCTTTGCGGAAAGGTACGAGCAGTACTTC.

The V gene is TRBV2, the J gene TRBJ2-2; the D gene is possibly TRBD1 (6 bases). Trimming took 4 bases from V and 4 from J, leaving 19 bases between them. CDR3 length equals 17 residues. Germline V gene data show CDR1 as SNHLY and CDR2 as FYNNEI. The CDR3 sequence: CASSVWRPKGGTGELFF. DNA for the CDR3: TGTGCCAGCAGTGTGTGGCGACCCAAAGGGGGCACCGGGGAGCTGTTTTTT.

The chain joins TRBV11-2 to TRBJ1-1, with a weak D call TRBD1 (6 bases). CDR1 SGHAT and CDR2 FQNNGV come from the germline V gene. This CDR3 is built from 13 residues. The V gene lost 5 bases and the J gene lost 4 bases, with 11 bases spanning the gap. The CDR3 DNA reads TGTGCCAGCAGCGAACAGGGAGGCACTGAAGCTTTCTTT. This encodes CASSEQGGTEAFF. Using reference TRBV11-2 and TRBJ1-1 for the parts outside the CDR3, the full variable domain is EAGVAQSPRYKIIEKRQSVAFWCNPISGHATLYWYQQILGQGPKLLIQFQNNGVVDDSQLPKDRFSAERLKGVDSTLKIQPAKLEDSAVYLCASSEQGGTEAFFGQGTRLTVV.

The chain is built from TRBV27 and TRBJ1-2; D is ambiguous. The CDR3 consists of 13 residues. Germline loops: CDR1 MNHEY, CDR2 SMNVEV (reference sequence). V lost 8 bases and J 3 bases, leaving 13 bases between the germline ends. The CDR3: CASRLGNDYGYTF. CDR3 DNA sequence: TGTGCCAGCCGGTTGGGGAACGACTATGGCTACACCTTC.

The rearrangement joins TRBV4-3 to TRBJ2-1; D ambiguous. V was trimmed by 6 bases and J by 1 base, leaving 10 bases between them. The CDR3 is made up of 14 amino acids. Germline V lookup: CDR1 LGHNA, CDR2 YSLEER. CDR3 sequence (DNA): TGCGCCAGCAGTCAACCCGGTTCCTACAATGAGCAGTTCTTC. Translation: CASSQPGSYNEQFF.

The V gene is TRBV7-2, the J gene TRBJ2-4, with D uncertain. This CDR3 is built from 18 residues. V lost 5 bases, J lost 0 bases, and 20 bases lay in between. CDR1 and CDR2 (germline): SGHTA, FQGNSA. CDR3 region: CASSHLTYQTLAKNIQYF. The CDR3 region has the DNA TGTGCCAGCAGCCATCTTACGTATCAAACTCTAGCCAAAAACATTCAGTACTTC.

The count of this clone is one. This chain uses TRBV6-5 with TRBJ1-2, with 7 bases matching TRBD1. V shed 4 bases and J 8 bases; nucleotides not matched to a gene: 10. Germline CDR1 is MNHEY and CDR2 is SVGAGI. There are 14 residues in the CDR3. CDR3 residues: CASSWRQGLRGYTF. CDR3 DNA sequence: TGTGCCAGCAGTTGGAGACAGGGTCTAAGGGGCTACACCTTC.

The V gene is TRBV5-4, the J gene TRBJ2-7, with D perhaps matching TRBD2 (6 bases). The CDR3 consists of 15 residues. Trimming removed 2 bases from V and 1 base from J, with 13 bases in between. CDR1 and CDR2 (germline): SGHNT, YYREEE (reference sequence). The CDR3 reads CASSLSGLASYEQYF. The CDR3 nucleotides read TGTGCCAGCAGCTTAAGTGGCCTAGCGTCCTACGAGCAGTACTTC. Based on the CDR3 plus reference TRBV5-4 and TRBJ2-7, the full variable domain is ETGVTQSPTHLIKTRGQQVTLRCSSQSGHNTVSWYQQALGQGPQFIFQYYREEENGRGNFPPRFSGLQFPNYSSELNVNALELDDSALYLCASSLSGLASYEQYFGPGTRLTVT.

The rearrangement links TRBV4-2 to TRBJ2-1; D call uncertain. Trimming stripped 0 bases from V and 5 bases from J, with 11 bases between. This CDR3 spans 15 amino acids. CDR1 LGHNA and CDR2 YNFKEQ come from the germline V gene. The CDR3, as DNA: TGTGCCAGCAGCCAAGACCTCGGATTGAACAATGAGCAGTTCTTC. This encodes CASSQDLGLNNEQFF.

The chain carries TRBV28 and TRBJ2-7; the D gene is possibly TRBD1 (6 bases). CDR1 and CDR2 from the germline V gene are MDHEN and SYDVKM. Trimming stripped 5 bases from V and 1 base from J, with 18 bases between. The CDR3 covers 16 residues. The CDR3 bases are TGTGCCAGCAGTCAGCCAGGGGACGGAAAGTCCTACGAGCAGTACTTC. The encoded protein is CASSQPGDGKSYEQYF.

The chain joins TRBV13 to TRBJ2-2; 7 nucleotides agree with TRBD2. The length of the CDR3 is 15 residues. The germline V gene encodes CDR1 PRHDT and CDR2 FYEKMQ (reference sequence). J lost 5 bases, V lost 3 bases, and 6 bases had no gene match. Here the CDR3 DNA reads TGTGCCAGCAGCTTTGGACTAGTACGGACCGGGGAGCTGTTTTTT. It translates to CASSFGLVRTGELFF. Complete variable domain (other parts from reference TRBV13 and TRBJ2-2): AAGVIQSPRHLIKEKRETATLKCYPIPRHDTVYWYQQGPGQDPQFLISFYEKMQSDKGSIPDRFSAQQFSDYHSELNMSSLELGDSALYFCASSFGLVRTGELFFGEGSRLTVL.